The 9 T cell receptor beta chains in this list originate from one sample, sequenced in a study of cytomegalovirus exposure and HLA in healthy donors. PCR was performed using 60 Vbeta and 13 Jbeta primers. Assay used: immunoSEQ multiplex PCR; TCRdb lists only in-frame clones, some missing. The sample has about 130,000 clones; roughly 78% are singletons. The sample comprised PBMCs. These receptors all stem from a young man in good health and CMV-seronegative.

This clone has a handful of counts. This chain joins TRBV5-1 and TRBJ2-3; 13 positions match TRBD2. In germline, CDR1 is SGHRS, CDR2 YFSETQ. The V gene end was trimmed by 4 bases and the J gene end by 3 bases; junction bases not matched to a gene: 5. The CDR3 is 16 residues long. DNA for the CDR3: TGCGCCAGCAGCCAGGGACTAGCGGGGAGAACAGATACGCAGTATTTT. Its translation is CASSQGLAGRTDTQYF.

This clone came up a few times. V and J are TRBV5-1 and TRBJ2-3; D is undetermined. There are 12 residues in the CDR3. V was cut by 4 bases and J by 4 bases, with 7 bases left in between. Germline V gene sequence: CDR1 SGHRS, CDR2 YFSETQ. The CDR3 DNA is TGCGCCAGCAGCGTGCGGTCAGATACGCAGTATTTT. Residues: CASSVRSDTQYF.

The V and J genes are TRBV7-9 and TRBJ1-1, with 12 bases aligning to TRBD1. Germline assignment: CDR1 SEHNR and CDR2 FQNEAQ (reference sequence). Trimming cost V 3 bases and J 6 bases; bases outside gene matches: 2. This CDR3 spans 14 amino acids. CDR3 loop: CASSFGTGGPEAFF. The CDR3 DNA reads TGTGCCAGCAGCTTCGGGACAGGGGGCCCTGAAGCTTTCTTT.

This chain joins TRBV5-1 and TRBJ2-6; TRBD1 might be the D (6 bases). Germline V gene sequence: CDR1 SGHRS, CDR2 YFSETQ. The CDR3 runs 19 residues. Trimming stripped 3 bases from V and 0 bases from J, with 19 bases between. The CDR3 is CASSWTTGTPSSGANVLTF. For the CDR3, the DNA is TGCGCCAGCAGCTGGACAACCGGGACACCAAGCTCTGGGGCCAACGTCCTGACTTTC.

The V and J genes are TRBV6-5 and TRBJ2-5; maybe TRBD2 (6 bases). V was pared by 6 bases and J by 0 bases, with 14 bases between. Looked up from germline, CDR1 is MNHEY and CDR2 is SVGAGI. This CDR3 has 15 residues. CDR3 in DNA: TGTGCCAGCAGCACTCTTAGCGGAAACCAAGAGACCCAGTACTTC. Translation: CASSTLSGNQETQYF.

J is TRBJ2-5 and V is TRBV25-1; a possible D gene is TRBD1 (5 bases). From germline, CDR1 is MGHDK and CDR2 SYGVNS. The CDR3 is 14 residues long. V dropped 4 bases and J dropped 0 bases, with 9 bases sitting between them. CDR3 amino acids: CASSATGNQETQYF. In nucleotides, the CDR3 is TGTGCCAGCAGTGCCACAGGAAACCAAGAGACCCAGTACTTC.

The rearrangement uses TRBV30 and TRBJ2-7; the D gene is possibly TRBD2 (6 bases). V was cut by 1 base and J by 5 bases, with 15 bases left in between. The germline CDR1 and CDR2 sequences are GTSNPN and SVGIG (reference sequence). This CDR3 is built from 14 residues. The CDR3 DNA sequence: TGTGCCTGGAGTGCCCTGTCGGGGGTCCACGAGCAGTACTTC. It encodes CAWSALSGVHEQYF.

This rearrangement joins TRBV21-1 to TRBJ1-5. TRBV21-1 is shown as a pseudogene. The CDR3 length is 16 residues. This chain's CDR3 is CASSKFGAEPGQPQHF. For the CDR3, the DNA is TGTGCCAGCAGCAAATTCGGAGCGGAGCCGGGGCAGCCCCAGCATTTT.

The CDR3, as DNA: TGTGCCAGCAGTTCCCTTTATCCACTAACAGGGGAAAAACTGTTTTTT. Its protein is CASSSLYPLTGEKLFF. The chain joins TRBV27 to TRBJ1-4; possible D gene TRBD1, 6 bases. Germline CDR1 and CDR2: MNHEY and SMNVEV (reference sequence). This CDR3 is 16 amino acids long. The V end lost 4 bases, the J end lost 8 bases, and 20 bases lay between the germline ends. The full variable domain, completed using reference TRBV27 and TRBJ1-4, is EAQVTQNPRYLITVTGKKLTVTCSQNMNHEYMSWYRQDPGLGLRQIYYSMNVEVTDKGDVPEGYKVSRKEKRNFPLILESPSPNQTSLYFCASSSLYPLTGEKLFFGSGTQLSVL.